One T cell receptor (beta chain) is described in this entry. The antigen remains undetermined. Germline assignment: CDR1 SGHVS and CDR2 FQNEAQ. Losses at the gene ends were 0 bases for V and 3 bases for J; bases not matched to a gene: 0. The CDR3 is made up of 15 amino acids. This sample is drawn from a study of OX40 agonist ivuxolimab in advanced cancers. Whole-study context: About 44% of patients had received prior checkpoint inhibitor therapy.

Points from the study as a whole: Averaged across samples, CD8+ T cells carried more expanded clones than CD4+ did. In the 0.1 to 3.0 mg/kg range, CD4+ and CD8+ blood T cells had expanded clonally by week 6.

Clones were read by immunoSEQ multiplex PCR, and TCRdb kept only the in-frame ones, dropping some. The sample gives 80,000 to 100,000 clones, 94% of which show up once; over 2% is in the top ten. The sequence derives from an adult with an advanced solid tumor such as melanoma, head and neck, liver or kidney cancer. This chain uses TRBV7-8 with TRBJ2-1; 9 bases fit TRBD2. This specimen consisted of CD4+ or CD8+ T cells sorted from blood, obtained in a trial of the OX40 agonist ivuxolimab. The CDR3 sequence is CASSLASGGYNEQFF. CDR3 in DNA: TGTGCCAGCAGCTTAGCTAGCGGGGGCTACAATGAGCAGTTCTTC.